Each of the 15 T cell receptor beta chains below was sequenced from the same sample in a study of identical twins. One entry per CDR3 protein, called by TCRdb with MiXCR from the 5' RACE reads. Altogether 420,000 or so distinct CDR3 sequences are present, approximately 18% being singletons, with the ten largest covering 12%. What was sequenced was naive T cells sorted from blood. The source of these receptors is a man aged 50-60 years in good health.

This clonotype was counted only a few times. The CDR3 protein is CASSTPFRQGVNYGYTF. The CDR3 DNA reads as TGTGCCAGCAGCACACCATTCCGACAGGGTGTCAACTATGGCTACACCTTC. V is TRBV12-3 or TRBV12-4 and J is TRBJ1-2; TRBD1 matches at 7 bases. The CDR3 spans 17 residues. Trimming at V came to 6 bases and at J to 2 bases, leaving 15 bases not matched to a gene.

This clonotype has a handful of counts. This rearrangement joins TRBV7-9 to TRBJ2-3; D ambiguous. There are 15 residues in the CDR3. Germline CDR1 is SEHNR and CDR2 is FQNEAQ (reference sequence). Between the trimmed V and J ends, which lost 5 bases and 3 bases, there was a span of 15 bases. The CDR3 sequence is CASSAPNLGTDTQYF. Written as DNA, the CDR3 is TGTGCCAGCAGCGCACCGAACCTAGGGACAGATACGCAGTATTTT.

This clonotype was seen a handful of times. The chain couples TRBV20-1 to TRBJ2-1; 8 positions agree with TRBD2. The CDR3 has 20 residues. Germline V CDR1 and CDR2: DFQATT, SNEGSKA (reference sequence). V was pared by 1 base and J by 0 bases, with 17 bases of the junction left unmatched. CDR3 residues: CSARVSPPFTTSGSYNEQFF. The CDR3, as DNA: TGCAGTGCTAGAGTCTCCCCTCCCTTTACTACTAGCGGCTCCTACAATGAGCAGTTCTTC.

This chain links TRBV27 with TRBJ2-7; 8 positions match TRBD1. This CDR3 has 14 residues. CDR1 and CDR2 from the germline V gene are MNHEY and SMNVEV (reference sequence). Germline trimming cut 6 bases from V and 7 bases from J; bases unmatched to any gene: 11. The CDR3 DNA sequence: TGTGCCAGCAGGAAGGACAGGGCAAGAAAAGAGCAGTACTTC. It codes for CASRKDRARKEQYF.

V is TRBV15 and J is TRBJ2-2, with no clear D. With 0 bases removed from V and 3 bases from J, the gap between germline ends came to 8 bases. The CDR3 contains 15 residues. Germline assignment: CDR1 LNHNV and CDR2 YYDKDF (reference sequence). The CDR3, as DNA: TGTGCCACCAGCAGAGATTTGGGGTACACCGGGGAGCTGTTTTTT. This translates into CATSRDLGYTGELFF.

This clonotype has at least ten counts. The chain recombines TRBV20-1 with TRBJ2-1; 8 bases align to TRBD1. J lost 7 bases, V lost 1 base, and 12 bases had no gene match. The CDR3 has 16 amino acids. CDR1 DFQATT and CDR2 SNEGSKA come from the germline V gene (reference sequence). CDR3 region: CSARVLPGQDKNEQFF. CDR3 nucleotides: TGCAGTGCTAGAGTCCTTCCGGGACAGGATAAGAATGAGCAGTTCTTC.

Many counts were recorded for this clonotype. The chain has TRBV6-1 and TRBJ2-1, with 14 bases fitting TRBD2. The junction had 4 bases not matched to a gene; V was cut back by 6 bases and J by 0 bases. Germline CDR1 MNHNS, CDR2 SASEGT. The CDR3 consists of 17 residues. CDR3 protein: CASRGLAGAHSYNEQFF. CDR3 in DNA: TGTGCCAGCAGGGGACTAGCGGGGGCCCACTCCTACAATGAGCAGTTCTTC.

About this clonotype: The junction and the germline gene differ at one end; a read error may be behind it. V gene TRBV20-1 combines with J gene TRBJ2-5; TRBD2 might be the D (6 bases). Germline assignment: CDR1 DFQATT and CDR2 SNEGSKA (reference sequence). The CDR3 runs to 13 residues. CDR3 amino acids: CSASLGGGGVENF. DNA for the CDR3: TGCAGTGCTAGTTTGGGGGGAGGAGGAGTCGAAAACTTC.

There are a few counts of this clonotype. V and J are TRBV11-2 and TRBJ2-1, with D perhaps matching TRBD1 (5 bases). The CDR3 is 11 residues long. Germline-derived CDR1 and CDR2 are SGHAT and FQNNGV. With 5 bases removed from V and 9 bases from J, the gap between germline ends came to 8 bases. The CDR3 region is CASSTGAEQFF. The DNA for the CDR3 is TGTGCCAGCAGCACAGGTGCTGAGCAGTTCTTC.

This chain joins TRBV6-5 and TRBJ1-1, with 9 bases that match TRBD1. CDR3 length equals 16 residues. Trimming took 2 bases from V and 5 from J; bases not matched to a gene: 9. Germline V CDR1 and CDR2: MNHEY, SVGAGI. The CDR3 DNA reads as TGTGCCAGCAGTTACCACACAGGGGGCGAAGGGACTGAAGCTTTCTTT. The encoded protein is CASSYHTGGEGTEAFF.

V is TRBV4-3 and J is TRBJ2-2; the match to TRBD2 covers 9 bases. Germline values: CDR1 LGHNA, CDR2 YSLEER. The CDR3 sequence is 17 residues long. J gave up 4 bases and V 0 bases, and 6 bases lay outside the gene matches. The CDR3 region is CASSQDLRGGSTGELFF. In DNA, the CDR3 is TGCGCCAGCAGCCAAGATTTGCGGGGGGGGAGCACCGGGGAGCTGTTTTTT.

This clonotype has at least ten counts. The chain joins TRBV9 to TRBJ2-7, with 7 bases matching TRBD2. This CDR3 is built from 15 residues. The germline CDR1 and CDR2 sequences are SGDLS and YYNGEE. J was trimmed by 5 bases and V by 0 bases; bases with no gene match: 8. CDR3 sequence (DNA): TGTGCCAGCAGCGTAGGGGGCGGGAGAGGACACGAGCAGTACTTC. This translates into CASSVGGGRGHEQYF.

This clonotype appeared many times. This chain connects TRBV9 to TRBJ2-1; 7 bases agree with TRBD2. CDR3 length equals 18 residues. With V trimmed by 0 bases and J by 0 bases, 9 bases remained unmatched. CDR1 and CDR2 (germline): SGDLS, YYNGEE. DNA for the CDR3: TGTGCCAGCAGCGTAGGGCTAGCGGCCCCCCTCTCCTACAATGAGCAGTTCTTC. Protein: CASSVGLAAPLSYNEQFF.

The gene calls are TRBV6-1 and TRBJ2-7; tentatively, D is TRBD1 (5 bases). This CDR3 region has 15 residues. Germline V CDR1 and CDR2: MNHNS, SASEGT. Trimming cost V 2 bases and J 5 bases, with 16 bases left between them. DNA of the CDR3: TGTGCCAGCAGTGAAAGGGCAGGGAACCTTGACGAGCAGTACTTC. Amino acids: CASSERAGNLDEQYF.

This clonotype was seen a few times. The CDR3 protein is CATSRDRQGQGPLYF. The CDR3 nucleotides read TGTGCCACCAGCAGAGATCGTCAGGGACAGGGGCCTCTGTACTTC. V gene TRBV15 combines with J gene TRBJ2-7; 10 positions agree with TRBD1. Germline V gene lookup returns CDR1 LNHNV and CDR2 YYDKDF (reference sequence). The length of the CDR3 is 15 residues. Losses at the gene ends were 0 bases for V and 12 bases for J; bases not matched to a gene: 11.